This T cell receptor beta chain was captured by sequencing in a study of control samples from healthy donors and cancer patients. Produced via immunoSEQ multiplex PCR; TCRdb's table is partial and in-frame only. The sample consists of 150,000 to 200,000 clones, about 91% of them appearing once. Sequencing was performed on blood. This clonotype was obtained from a man aged 18 to 30 in good health.

CDR3: CASSPNSNYGYTF. The CDR3 DNA reads as TGTGCCAGCAGTCCCAACTCTAACTATGGCTACACCTTC. The genes are TRBV6-5 and TRBJ1-2; no clear D. In germline, CDR1 is MNHEY, CDR2 SVGAGI. The CDR3 is 13 residues long. The ends were cut back, 5 bases at V and 0 bases at J, with 7 bases in the middle.